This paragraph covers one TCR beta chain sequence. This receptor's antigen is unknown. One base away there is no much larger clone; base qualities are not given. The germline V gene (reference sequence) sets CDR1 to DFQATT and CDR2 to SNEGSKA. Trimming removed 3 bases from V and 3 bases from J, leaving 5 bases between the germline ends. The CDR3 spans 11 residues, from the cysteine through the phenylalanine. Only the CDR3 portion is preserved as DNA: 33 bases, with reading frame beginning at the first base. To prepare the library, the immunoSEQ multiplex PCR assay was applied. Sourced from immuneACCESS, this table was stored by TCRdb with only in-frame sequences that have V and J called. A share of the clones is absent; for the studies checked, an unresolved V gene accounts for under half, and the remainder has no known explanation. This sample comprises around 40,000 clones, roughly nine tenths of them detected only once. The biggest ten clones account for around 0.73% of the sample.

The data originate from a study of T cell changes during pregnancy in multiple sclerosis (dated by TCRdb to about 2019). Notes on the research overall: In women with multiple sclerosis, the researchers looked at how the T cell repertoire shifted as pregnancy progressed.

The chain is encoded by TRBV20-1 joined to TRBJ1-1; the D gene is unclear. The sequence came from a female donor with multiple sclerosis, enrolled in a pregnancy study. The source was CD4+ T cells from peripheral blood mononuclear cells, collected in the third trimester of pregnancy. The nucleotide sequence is TGCAGTGCTAGCCAGTACACTGAAGCTTTCTTT. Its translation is CSASQYTEAFF.